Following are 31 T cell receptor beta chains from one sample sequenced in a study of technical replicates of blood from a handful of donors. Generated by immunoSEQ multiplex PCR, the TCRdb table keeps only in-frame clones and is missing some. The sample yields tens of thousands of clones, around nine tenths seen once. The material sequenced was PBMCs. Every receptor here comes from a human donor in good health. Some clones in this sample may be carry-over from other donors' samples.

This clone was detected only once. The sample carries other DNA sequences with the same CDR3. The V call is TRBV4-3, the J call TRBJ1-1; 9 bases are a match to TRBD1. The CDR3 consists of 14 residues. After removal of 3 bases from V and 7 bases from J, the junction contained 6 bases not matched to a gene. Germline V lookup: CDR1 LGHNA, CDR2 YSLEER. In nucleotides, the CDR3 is TGCGCCAGCAGCCAGCGGACAGGGGACCATGAAGCTTTCTTT. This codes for CASSQRTGDHEAFF.

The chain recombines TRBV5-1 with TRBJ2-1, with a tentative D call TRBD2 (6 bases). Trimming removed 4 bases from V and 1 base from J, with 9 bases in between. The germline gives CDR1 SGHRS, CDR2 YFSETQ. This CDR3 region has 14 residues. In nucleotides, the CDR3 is TGCGCCAGCAGCCGGGGAGGATCCTACAATGAGCAGTTCTTC. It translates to CASSRGGSYNEQFF.

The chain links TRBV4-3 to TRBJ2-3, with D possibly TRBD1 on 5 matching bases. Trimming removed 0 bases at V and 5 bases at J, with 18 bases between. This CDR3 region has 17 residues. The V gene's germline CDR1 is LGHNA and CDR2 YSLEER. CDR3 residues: CASSQERASGARDTQYF. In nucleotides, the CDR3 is TGCGCCAGCAGCCAAGAAAGGGCTAGTGGGGCCCGAGATACGCAGTATTTT.

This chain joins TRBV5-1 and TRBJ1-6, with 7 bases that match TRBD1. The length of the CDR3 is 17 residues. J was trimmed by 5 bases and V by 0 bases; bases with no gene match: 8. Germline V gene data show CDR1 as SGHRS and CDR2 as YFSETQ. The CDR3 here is CASSLARDRIDNSPLHF. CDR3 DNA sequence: TGCGCCAGCAGCTTGGCACGGGACAGAATAGATAATTCACCCCTCCACTTT.

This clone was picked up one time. The CDR3, as DNA: TGCGCCAGCAGCGCCGGGACAGGGGGTACAGATACGCAGTATTTT. Encoded protein: CASSAGTGGTDTQYF. The V gene is TRBV5-1, the J gene TRBJ2-3; 11 bases map to TRBD1. With V trimmed by 4 bases and J by 3 bases, 4 bases remained unmatched. Per the germline V gene, CDR1 is SGHRS and CDR2 is YFSETQ. The CDR3 is made up of 15 amino acids.

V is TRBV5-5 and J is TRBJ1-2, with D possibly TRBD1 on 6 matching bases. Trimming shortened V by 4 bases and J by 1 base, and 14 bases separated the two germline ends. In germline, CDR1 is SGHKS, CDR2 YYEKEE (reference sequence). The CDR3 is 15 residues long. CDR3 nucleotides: TGTGCCAGCAGCCGGGGGGCGGACATTAACTATGGCTACACCTTC. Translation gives CASSRGADINYGYTF.

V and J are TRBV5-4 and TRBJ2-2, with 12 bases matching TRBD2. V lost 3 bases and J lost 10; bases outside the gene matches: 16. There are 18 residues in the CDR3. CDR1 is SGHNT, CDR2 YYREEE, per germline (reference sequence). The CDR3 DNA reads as TGTGCCAGCAGCTCACCCGACTTGACTAGCGGGGGACCCACGGAGCTGTTTTTT. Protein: CASSSPDLTSGGPTELFF.

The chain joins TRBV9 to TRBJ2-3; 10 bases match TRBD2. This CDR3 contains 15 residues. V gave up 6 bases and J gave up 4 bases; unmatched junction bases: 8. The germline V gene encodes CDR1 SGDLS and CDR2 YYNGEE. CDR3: CASTPWGTSADTQYF. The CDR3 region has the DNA TGTGCCAGCACCCCCTGGGGGACTAGCGCAGATACGCAGTATTTT.

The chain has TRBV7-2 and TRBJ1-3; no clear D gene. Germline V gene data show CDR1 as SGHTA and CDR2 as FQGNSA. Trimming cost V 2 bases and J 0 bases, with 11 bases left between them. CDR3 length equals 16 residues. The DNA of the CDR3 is TGTGCCAGCAGCTTAATGACACCACGCTCTGGAAACACCATATATTTT. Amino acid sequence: CASSLMTPRSGNTIYF.

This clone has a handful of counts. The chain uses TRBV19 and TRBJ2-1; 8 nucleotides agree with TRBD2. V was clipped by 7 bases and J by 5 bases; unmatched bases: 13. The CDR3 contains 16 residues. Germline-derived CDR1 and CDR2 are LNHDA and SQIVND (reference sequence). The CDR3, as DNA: TGTGCCAGTATGGGGGTGGTAGATAGCGGGAACAATGAGCAGTTCTTC. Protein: CASMGVVDSGNNEQFF.

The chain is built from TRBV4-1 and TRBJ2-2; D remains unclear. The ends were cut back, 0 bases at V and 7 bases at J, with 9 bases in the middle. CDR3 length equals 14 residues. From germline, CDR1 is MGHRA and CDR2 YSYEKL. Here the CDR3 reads CASSQEAGVGELFF. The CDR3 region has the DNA TGCGCCAGCAGCCAAGAGGCAGGTGTCGGGGAGCTGTTTTTT.

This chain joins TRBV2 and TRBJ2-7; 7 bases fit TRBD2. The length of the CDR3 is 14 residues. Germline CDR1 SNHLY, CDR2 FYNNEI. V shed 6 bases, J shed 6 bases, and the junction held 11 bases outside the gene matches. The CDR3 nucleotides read TGTGCCAGCAGAACCCCCACACTAGCGTTCGAGCAGTACTTC. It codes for CASRTPTLAFEQYF.

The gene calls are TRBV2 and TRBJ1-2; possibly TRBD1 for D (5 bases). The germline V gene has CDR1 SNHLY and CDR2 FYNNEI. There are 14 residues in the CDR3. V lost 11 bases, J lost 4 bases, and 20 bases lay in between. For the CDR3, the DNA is TGTGCCTCGACAAATAGGGGCAGCTCCTATGGCTACACCTTC. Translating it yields CASTNRGSSYGYTF.

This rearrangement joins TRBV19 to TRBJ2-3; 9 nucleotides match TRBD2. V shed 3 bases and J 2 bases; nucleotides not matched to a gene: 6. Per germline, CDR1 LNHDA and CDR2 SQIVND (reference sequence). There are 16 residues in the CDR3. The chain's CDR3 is CASSIRLAALTDTQYF. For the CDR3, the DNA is TGTGCCAGTAGTATCCGACTAGCGGCCCTCACAGATACGCAGTATTTT.

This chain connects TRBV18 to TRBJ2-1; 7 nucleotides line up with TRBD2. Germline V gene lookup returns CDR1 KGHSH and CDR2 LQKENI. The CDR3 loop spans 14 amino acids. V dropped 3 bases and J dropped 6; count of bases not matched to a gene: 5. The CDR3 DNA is TGTGCCAGCTCACCGACTAGCAGCACCAATGAGCAGTTCTTC. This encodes CASSPTSSTNEQFF.

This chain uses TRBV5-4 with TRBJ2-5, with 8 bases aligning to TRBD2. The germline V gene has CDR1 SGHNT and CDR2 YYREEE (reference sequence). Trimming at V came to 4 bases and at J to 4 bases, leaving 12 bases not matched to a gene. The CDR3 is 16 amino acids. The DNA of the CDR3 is TGTGCCAGCAGCCAAGCCTTAGCGGGGTCCGTAGAGACCCAGTACTTC. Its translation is CASSQALAGSVETQYF.

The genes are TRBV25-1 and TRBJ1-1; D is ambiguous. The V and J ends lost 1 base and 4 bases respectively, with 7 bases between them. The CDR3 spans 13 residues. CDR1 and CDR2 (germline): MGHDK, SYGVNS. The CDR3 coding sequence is TGTGCCAGCAGTGAATCGGAGATCACTGAAGCTTTCTTT. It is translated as CASSESEITEAFF.

CDR3 in amino acids: CASSWTDSLGIMNTEAFF. The CDR3 region has the DNA TGTGCCAGCAGCTGGACGGACAGCCTGGGCATCATGAACACTGAAGCTTTCTTT. The rearrangement uses TRBV7-9 and TRBJ1-1, with D possibly TRBD1 on 6 matching bases. The CDR3 covers 18 residues. V was cut by 4 bases and J by 0 bases, with 21 bases left in between. Looked up from germline, CDR1 is SEHNR and CDR2 is FQNEAQ (reference sequence).

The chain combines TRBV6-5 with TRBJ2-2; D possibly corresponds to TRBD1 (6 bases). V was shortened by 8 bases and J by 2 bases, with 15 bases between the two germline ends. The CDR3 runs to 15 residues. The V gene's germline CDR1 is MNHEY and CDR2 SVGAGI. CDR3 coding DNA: TGTGCCAGCCGACCTGACGGGACAAACACCGGGGAGCTGTTTTTT. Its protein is CASRPDGTNTGELFF.

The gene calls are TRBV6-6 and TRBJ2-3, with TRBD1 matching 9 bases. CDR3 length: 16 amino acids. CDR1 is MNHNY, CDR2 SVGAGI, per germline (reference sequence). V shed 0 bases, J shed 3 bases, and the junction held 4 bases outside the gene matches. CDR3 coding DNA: TGTGCCAGCAGTTACTCACAGGGGGCGAGGACAGATACGCAGTATTTT. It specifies CASSYSQGARTDTQYF.

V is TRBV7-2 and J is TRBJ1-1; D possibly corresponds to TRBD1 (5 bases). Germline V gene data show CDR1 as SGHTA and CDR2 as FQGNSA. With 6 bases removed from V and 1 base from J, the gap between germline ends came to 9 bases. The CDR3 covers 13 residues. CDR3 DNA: TGTGCCAGCAGTTGGGGCAGGAACACTGAAGCTTTCTTT. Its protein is CASSWGRNTEAFF.

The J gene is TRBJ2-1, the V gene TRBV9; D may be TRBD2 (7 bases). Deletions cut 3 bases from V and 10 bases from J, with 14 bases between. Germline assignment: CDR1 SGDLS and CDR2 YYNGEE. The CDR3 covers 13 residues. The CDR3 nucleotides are TGTGCCAGCAGCGCGTGGGGGGGGCGAGAGCAGTTCTTC. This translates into CASSAWGGREQFF.

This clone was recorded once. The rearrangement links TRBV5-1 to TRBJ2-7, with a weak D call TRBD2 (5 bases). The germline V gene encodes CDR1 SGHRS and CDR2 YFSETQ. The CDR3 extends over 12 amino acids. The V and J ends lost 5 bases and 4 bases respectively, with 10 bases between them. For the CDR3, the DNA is TGCGCCAGCAGACCGGACTTTTACGAGCAGTACTTC. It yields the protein CASRPDFYEQYF.

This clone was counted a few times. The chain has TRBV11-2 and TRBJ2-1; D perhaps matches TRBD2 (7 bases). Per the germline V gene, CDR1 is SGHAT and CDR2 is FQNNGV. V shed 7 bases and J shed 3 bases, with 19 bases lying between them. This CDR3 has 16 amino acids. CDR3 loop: CASKIRGGPDYNEQFF. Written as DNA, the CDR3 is TGTGCCAGCAAAATAAGGGGGGGACCGGACTACAATGAGCAGTTCTTC.

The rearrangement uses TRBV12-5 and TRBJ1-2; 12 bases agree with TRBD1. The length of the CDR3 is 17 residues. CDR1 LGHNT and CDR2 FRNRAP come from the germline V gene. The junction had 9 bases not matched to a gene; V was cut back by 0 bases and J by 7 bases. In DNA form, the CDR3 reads TGTGCTAGTGGTTTGGTACTAGGGGGACAGGGGGCGAGTGGCTACACCTTC. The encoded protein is CASGLVLGGQGASGYTF.

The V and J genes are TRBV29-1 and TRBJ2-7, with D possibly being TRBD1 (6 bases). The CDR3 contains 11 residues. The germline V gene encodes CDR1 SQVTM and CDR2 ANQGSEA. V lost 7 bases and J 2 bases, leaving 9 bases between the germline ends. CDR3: CSGWDTYEQYF. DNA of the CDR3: TGCAGCGGCTGGGACACCTACGAGCAGTACTTC.

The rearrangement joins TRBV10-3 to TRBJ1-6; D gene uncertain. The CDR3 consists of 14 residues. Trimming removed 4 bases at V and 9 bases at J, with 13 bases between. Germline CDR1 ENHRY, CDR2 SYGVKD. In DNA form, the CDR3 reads TGTGCCATCAGTGTGGCCGCGGTGGGTTCACCCCTCCACTTT. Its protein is CAISVAAVGSPLHF.

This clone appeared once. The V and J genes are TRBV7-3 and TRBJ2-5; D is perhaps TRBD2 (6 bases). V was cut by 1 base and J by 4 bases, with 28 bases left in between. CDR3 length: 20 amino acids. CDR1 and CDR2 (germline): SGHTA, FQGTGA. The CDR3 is CASSLRGTRQSAVQGETQYF. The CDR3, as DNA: TGTGCCAGCAGCTTAAGGGGGACTCGTCAGAGTGCGGTCCAAGGAGAGACCCAGTACTTC. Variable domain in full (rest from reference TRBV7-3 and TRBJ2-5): GAGVSQTPSNKVTEKGKYVELRCDPISGHTALYWYRQSLGQGPEFLIYFQGTGAADDSGLPNDRFFAVRPEGSVSTLKIQRTERGDSAVYLCASSLRGTRQSAVQGETQYFGPGTRLLVL.

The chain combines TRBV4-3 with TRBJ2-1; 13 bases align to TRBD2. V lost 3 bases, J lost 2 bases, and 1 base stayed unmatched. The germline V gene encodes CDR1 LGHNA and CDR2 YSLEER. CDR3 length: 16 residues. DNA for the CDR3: TGCGCCAGCAGCCAGACTAGCGGGAGGCCCTACAATGAGCAGTTCTTC. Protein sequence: CASSQTSGRPYNEQFF.

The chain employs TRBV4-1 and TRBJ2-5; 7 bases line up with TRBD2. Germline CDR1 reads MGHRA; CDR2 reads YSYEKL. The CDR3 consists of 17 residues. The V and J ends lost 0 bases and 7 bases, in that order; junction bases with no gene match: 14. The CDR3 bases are TGCGCCAGCAGCCAAGATATTCGGACTAGAGGTATCGTGACCCAGTACTTC. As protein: CASSQDIRTRGIVTQYF.

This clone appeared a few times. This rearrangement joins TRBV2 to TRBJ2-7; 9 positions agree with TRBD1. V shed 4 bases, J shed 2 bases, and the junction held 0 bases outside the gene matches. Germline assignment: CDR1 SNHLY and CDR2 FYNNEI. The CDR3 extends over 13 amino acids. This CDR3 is CASSGQGAYEQYF. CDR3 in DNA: TGTGCCAGCAGTGGACAGGGGGCCTACGAGCAGTACTTC.